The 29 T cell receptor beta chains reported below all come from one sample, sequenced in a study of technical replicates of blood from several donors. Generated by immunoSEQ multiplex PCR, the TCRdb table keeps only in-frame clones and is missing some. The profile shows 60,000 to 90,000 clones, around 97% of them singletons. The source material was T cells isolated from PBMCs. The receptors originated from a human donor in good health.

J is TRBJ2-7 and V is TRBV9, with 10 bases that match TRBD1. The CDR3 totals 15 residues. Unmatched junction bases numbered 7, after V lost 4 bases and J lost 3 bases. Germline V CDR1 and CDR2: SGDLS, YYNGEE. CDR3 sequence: CASSPRGTGVYEQYF. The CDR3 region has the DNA TGTGCCAGCAGCCCCCGAGGGACAGGGGTCTACGAGCAGTACTTC.

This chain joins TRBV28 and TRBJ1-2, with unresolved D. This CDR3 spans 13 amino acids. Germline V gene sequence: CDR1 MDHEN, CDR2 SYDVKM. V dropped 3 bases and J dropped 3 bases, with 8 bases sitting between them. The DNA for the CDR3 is TGTGCCAGCAGTTTGGCAAGTCACTATGGCTACACCTTC. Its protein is CASSLASHYGYTF.

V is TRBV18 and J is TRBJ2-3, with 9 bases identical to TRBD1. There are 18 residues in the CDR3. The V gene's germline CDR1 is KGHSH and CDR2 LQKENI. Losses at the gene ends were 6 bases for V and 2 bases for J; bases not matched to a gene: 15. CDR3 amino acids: CASSVTGQGSILTDTQYF. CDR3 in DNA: TGTGCCAGCTCCGTCACGGGACAGGGAAGTATCCTCACAGATACGCAGTATTTT.

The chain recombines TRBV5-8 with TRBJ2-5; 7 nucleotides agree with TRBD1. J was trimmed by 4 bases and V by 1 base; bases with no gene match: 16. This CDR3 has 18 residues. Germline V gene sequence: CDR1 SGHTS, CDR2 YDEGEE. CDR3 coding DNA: TGTGCCAGCAGCTTGTTTCCCCAGGGGGATTTCTATAGAGAGACCCAGTACTTC. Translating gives CASSLFPQGDFYRETQYF.

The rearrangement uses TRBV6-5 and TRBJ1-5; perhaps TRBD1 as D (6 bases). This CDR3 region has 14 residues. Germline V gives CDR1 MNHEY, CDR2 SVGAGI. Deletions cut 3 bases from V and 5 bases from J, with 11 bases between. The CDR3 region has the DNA TGTGCCAGCAGTTATGGACAGTTCCATCAGCCCCAGCATTTT. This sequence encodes CASSYGQFHQPQHF.

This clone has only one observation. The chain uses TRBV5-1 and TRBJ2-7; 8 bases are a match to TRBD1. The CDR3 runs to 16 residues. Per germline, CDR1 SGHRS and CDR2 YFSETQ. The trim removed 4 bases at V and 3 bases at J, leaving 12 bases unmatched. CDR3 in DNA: TGCGCCAGCAGCCAAGGGACAGGTTACGGGGTCTACGAGCAGTACTTC. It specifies CASSQGTGYGVYEQYF.

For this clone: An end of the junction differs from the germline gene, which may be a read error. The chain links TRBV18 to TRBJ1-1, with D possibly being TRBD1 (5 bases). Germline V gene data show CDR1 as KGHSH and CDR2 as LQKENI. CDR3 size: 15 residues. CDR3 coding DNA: TGTGCCAGCTCTCGGTCAGGGACTCTGAATACTGAAGCTTTCTTT. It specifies CASSRSGTLNTEAFF.

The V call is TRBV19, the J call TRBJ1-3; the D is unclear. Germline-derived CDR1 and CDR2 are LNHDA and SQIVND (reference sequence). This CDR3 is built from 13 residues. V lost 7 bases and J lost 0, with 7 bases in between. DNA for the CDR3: TGTGCCAGTACCATGGCCTCTGGAAACACCATATATTTT. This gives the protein CASTMASGNTIYF.

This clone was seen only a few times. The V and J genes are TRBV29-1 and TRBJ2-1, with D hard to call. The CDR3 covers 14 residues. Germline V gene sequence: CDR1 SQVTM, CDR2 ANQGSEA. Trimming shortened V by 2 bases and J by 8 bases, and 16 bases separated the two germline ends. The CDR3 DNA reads TGCAGCGTTGAAAAAGACACCCGAGTTGATGAGCAGTTCTTC. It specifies CSVEKDTRVDEQFF.

The CDR3 sequence is CASSYQPPSSGNTIYF. The DNA of the CDR3 is TGTGCCAGCAGTTACCAACCGCCTAGCTCTGGAAACACCATATATTTT. The V call is TRBV6-5, the J call TRBJ1-3, with D unresolved. This CDR3 comprises 16 residues. V was pared by 2 bases and J by 0 bases, with 11 bases between. Germline V gives CDR1 MNHEY, CDR2 SVGAGI.

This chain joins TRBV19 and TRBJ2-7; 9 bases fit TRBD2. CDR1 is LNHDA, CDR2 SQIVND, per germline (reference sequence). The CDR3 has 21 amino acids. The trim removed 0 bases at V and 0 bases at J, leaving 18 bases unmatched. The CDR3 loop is CASSIDATGTSSVVGSYEQYF. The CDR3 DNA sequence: TGTGCCAGTAGTATAGATGCCACCGGGACTAGCAGCGTGGTGGGCTCCTACGAGCAGTACTTC.

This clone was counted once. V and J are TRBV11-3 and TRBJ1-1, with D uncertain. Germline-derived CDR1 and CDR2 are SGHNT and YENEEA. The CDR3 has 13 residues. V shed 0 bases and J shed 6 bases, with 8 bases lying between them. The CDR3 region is CASSLDMGSEAFF. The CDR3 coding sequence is TGTGCCAGCAGCTTAGATATGGGCTCTGAAGCTTTCTTT.

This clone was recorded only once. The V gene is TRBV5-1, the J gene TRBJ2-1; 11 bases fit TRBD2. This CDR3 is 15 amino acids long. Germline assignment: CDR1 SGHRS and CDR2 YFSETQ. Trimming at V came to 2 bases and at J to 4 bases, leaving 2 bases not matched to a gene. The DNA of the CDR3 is TGCGCCAGCAGCTTTAGCGGGGGGGTATACAATGAGCAGTTCTTC. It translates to CASSFSGGVYNEQFF.

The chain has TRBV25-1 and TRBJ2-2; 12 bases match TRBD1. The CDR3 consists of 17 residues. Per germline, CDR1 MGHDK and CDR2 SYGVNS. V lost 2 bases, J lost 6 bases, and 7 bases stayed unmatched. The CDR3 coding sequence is TGTGCCAGCAGTGAAGGGGGGACAGGGGGCGCAGCCGGGGAGCTGTTTTTT. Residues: CASSEGGTGGAAGELFF.

The DNA of the CDR3 is TGCGCCAGCAGCAACCCGACCTCAGGGGCGGGCTATGGCTACACCTTC. It is translated as CASSNPTSGAGYGYTF. The genes are TRBV5-1 and TRBJ1-2; a weak D match, TRBD1 (6 bases). CDR1 and CDR2 (germline): SGHRS, YFSETQ. The CDR3 is 16 amino acids. Between the trimmed V and J ends, which lost 4 bases and 4 bases, there was a span of 20 bases.

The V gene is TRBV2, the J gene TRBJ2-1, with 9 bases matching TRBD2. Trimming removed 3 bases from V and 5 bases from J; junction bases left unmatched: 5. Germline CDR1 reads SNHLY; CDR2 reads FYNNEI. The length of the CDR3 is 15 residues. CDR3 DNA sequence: TGTGCCAGCAGTGATCAATTAGCGGGGGACAATGAGCAGTTCTTC. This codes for CASSDQLAGDNEQFF.

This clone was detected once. The CDR3 loop is CASSSRSRDRPYEQYF. CDR3 in DNA: TGTGCCAGCAGTTCCCGCAGCCGGGACAGACCCTACGAGCAGTACTTC. The V call is TRBV28, the J call TRBJ2-7; TRBD1 matches at 7 bases. This CDR3 has 16 residues. V was pared by 4 bases and J by 2 bases, with 11 bases of the junction left unmatched. Looked up from germline, CDR1 is MDHEN and CDR2 is SYDVKM.

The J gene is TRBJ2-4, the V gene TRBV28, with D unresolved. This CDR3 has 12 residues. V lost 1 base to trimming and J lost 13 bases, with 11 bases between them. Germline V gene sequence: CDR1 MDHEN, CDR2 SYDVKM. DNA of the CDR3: TGTGCCAGCAGTTTATCGCCAGTCAAGCAGTACTTC. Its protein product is CASSLSPVKQYF.

The CDR3 DNA sequence: TGTGCCAGCAGCCTTATAGGGACTAGCACTGGGGCCAACGTCCTGACTTTC. Residues: CASSLIGTSTGANVLTF. The chain links TRBV9 to TRBJ2-6; 9 bases map to TRBD2. Unmatched junction bases numbered 7, after V lost 4 bases and J lost 2 bases. Germline V CDR1 and CDR2: SGDLS, YYNGEE. The CDR3 has 17 amino acids.

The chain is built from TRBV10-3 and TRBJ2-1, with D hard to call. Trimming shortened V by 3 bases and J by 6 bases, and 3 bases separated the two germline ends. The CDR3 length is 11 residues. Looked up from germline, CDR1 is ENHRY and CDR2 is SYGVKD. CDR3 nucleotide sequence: TGTGCCATCAGTGACGGCAATGAGCAGTTCTTC. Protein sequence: CAISDGNEQFF.

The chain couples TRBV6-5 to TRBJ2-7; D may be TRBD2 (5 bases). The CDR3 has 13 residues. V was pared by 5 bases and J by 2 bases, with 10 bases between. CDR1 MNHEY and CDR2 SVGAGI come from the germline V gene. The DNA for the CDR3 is TGTGCCAGCAGTGTAGGCGGGCCCTACGAGCAGTACTTC. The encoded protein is CASSVGGPYEQYF.

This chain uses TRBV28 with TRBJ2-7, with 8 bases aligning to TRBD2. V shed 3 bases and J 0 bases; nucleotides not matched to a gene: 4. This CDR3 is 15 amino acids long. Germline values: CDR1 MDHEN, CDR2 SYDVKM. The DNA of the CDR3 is TGTGCCAGCAGTTTCCCCGGGACTAGCTCCTACGAGCAGTACTTC. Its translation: CASSFPGTSSYEQYF.

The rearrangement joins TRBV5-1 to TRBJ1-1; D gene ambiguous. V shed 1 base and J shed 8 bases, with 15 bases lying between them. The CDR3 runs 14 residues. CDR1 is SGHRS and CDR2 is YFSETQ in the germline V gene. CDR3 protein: CASSLMGRDLEAFF. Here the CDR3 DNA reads TGCGCCAGCAGCTTGATGGGCCGCGACCTAGAAGCTTTCTTT.

The CDR3 sequence: CASSLVLAGGPQETQYF. The CDR3 nucleotides are TGCGCCAGCAGCTTGGTTCTAGCGGGAGGGCCCCAAGAGACCCAGTACTTC. This chain links TRBV5-1 with TRBJ2-5; 12 nucleotides align to TRBD2. CDR1 SGHRS and CDR2 YFSETQ come from the germline V gene. J was trimmed by 1 base and V by 0 bases; bases with no gene match: 4. The CDR3 is 17 residues long.

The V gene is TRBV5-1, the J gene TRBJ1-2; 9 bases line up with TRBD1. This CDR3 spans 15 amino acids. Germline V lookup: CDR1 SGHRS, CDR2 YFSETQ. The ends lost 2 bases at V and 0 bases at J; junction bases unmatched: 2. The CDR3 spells CASSLTGGANYGYTF. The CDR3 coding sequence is TGCGCCAGCAGCTTAACAGGGGGCGCTAACTATGGCTACACCTTC.

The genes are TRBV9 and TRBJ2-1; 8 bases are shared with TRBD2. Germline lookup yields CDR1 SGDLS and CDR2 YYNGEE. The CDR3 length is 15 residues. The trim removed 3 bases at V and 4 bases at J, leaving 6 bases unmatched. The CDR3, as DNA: TGTGCCAGCAGCGGACGAACTAGCGGTTACAATGAGCAGTTCTTC. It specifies CASSGRTSGYNEQFF.

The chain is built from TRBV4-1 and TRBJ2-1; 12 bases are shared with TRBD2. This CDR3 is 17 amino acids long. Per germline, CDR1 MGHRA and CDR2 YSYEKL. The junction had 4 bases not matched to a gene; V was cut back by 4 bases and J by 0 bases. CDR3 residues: CASSPRTSGNSYNEQFF. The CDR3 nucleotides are TGCGCCAGCAGCCCCCGGACTAGCGGGAACTCCTACAATGAGCAGTTCTTC.

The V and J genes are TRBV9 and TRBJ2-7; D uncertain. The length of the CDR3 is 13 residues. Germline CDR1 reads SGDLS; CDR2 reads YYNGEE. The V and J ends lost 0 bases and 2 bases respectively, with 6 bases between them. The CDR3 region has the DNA TGTGCCAGCAGCGTAGGAGAGGCCTACGAGCAGTACTTC. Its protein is CASSVGEAYEQYF.

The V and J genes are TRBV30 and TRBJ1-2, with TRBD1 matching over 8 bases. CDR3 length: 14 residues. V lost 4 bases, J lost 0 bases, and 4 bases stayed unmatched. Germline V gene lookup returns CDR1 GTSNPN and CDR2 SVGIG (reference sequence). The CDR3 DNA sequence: TGTGCCTGGACCTTGGGACAGGCTAACTATGGCTACACCTTC. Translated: CAWTLGQANYGYTF.